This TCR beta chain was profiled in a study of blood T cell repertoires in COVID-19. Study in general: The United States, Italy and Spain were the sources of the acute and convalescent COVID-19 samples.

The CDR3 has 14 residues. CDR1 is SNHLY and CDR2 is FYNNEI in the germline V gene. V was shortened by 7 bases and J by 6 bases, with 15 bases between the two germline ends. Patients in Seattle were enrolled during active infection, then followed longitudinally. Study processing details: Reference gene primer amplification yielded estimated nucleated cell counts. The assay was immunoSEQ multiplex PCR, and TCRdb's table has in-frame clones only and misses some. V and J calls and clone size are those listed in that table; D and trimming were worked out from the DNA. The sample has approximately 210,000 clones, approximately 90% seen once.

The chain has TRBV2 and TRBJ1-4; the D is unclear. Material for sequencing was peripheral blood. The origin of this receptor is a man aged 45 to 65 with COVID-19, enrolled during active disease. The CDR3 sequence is CASKWAGIDEKLFF. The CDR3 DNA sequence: TGTGCCAGCAAATGGGCGGGAATCGATGAAAAACTGTTTTTT.